Following are 21 T cell receptor beta chains from one sample sequenced in a study of cytomegalovirus exposure and HLA in healthy donors. The PCR employed 60 Vbeta primers together with 13 Jbeta primers. The assay was immunoSEQ multiplex PCR, and TCRdb's table has in-frame clones only and misses some. The sample has roughly 100,000 clones, around 80% seen once. The source material was PBMCs. All receptors derive from a woman under 30 in good health and CMV-seropositive.

The rearrangement uses TRBV7-9 and TRBJ1-1; 7 positions match TRBD1. Germline V CDR1 and CDR2: SEHNR, FQNEAQ (reference sequence). The CDR3 extends over 15 amino acids. V lost 3 bases, J lost 4 bases, and 8 bases stayed unmatched. Written as DNA, the CDR3 is TGTGCCAGCAGCTTCGACAGGGTGGCGGGCACTGAAGCTTTCTTT. Amino acid sequence: CASSFDRVAGTEAFF.

The chain combines TRBV30 with TRBJ2-1; 10 nucleotides line up with TRBD2. Trimming took 3 bases from V and 7 from J; bases not matched to a gene: 18. Germline V gives CDR1 GTSNPN, CDR2 SVGIG (reference sequence). CDR3 length equals 18 residues. Here the CDR3 reads CAWSLPFPGLAGVNEQFF. DNA for the CDR3: TGTGCCTGGAGCCTTCCCTTCCCTGGGCTAGCGGGAGTAAATGAGCAGTTCTTC.

This chain uses TRBV6-1 with TRBJ1-4; 10 bases fit TRBD1. CDR3 length: 14 amino acids. After removal of 8 bases from V and 8 bases from J, the junction contained 8 bases not matched to a gene. Germline V lookup: CDR1 MNHNS, CDR2 SASEGT. The CDR3 DNA sequence: TGTGCCAGCGTCAGACAGGGGGCCCCCGAAAAACTGTTTTTT. Its protein is CASVRQGAPEKLFF.

This sequence joins TRBV5-4 and TRBJ1-3, with 10 bases that match TRBD1. The CDR3 totals 16 residues. With V trimmed by 3 bases and J by 0 bases, 3 bases remained unmatched. Germline assignment: CDR1 SGHNT and CDR2 YYREEE (reference sequence). In DNA form, the CDR3 reads TGTGCCAGCAGCTCGGACAGGGGGAGCTCTGGAAACACCATATATTTT. Its translation is CASSSDRGSSGNTIYF.

A word on this clone: A read error may account for a junction end that differs from germline. The rearrangement links TRBV13 to TRBJ1-2; 7 bases agree with TRBD1. The V gene's germline CDR1 is PRHDT and CDR2 FYEKMQ (reference sequence). CDR3 length: 13 residues. CDR3 DNA sequence: TGTGCCAGCAGCTTAGGCGAAAGGGGGCAGGCGCACTTC. It yields the protein CASSLGERGQAHF.

The rearrangement links TRBV30 to TRBJ1-6; no reliable D call. The CDR3 covers 14 residues. The ends were cut back, 0 bases at V and 9 bases at J, with 12 bases in the middle. CDR1 and CDR2 from the germline V gene are GTSNPN and SVGIG (reference sequence). The CDR3 reads CAWSVRGRTSPLHF. In nucleotides, the CDR3 is TGTGCCTGGAGTGTACGGGGTAGAACTTCACCCCTCCACTTT.

The rearrangement uses TRBV30 and TRBJ1-4; no firm D call. The CDR3 is 13 amino acids. The V gene lost 2 bases and the J gene lost 8 bases, with 12 bases spanning the gap. The V gene's germline CDR1 is GTSNPN and CDR2 SVGIG (reference sequence). In nucleotides, the CDR3 is TGTGCCTGGAGTATCGGGGTTTCGGAAAAACTGTTTTTT. It is translated as CAWSIGVSEKLFF. Full variable domain (rest looked up from reference TRBV30 and TRBJ1-4): SQTIHQWPATLVQPVGSPLSLECTVEGTSNPNLYWYRQAAGRGLQLLFYSVGIGQISSEVPQNLSASRPQDRQFILSSKKLLLSDSGFYLCAWSIGVSEKLFFGSGTQLSVL.

The J gene is TRBJ1-1, the V gene TRBV19; no firm D call. This CDR3 region has 13 residues. Germline V CDR1 and CDR2: LNHDA, SQIVND (reference sequence). V was cut by 5 bases and J by 1 base, with 8 bases left in between. The CDR3 DNA follows: TGTGCCAGTAGTTTCGGAGAGAACACTGAAGCTTTCTTT. Translation gives CASSFGENTEAFF. The full variable domain, rest sourced from reference TRBV19 and TRBJ1-1, is DGGITQSPKYLFRKEGQNVTLSCEQNLNHDAMYWYRQDPGQGLRLIYYSQIVNDFQKGDIAEGYSVSREKKESFPLTVTSAQKNPTAFYLCASSFGENTEAFFGQGTRLTVV.

The chain has TRBV7-9 and TRBJ1-2; TRBD1 aligns across 7 bases. The CDR3 is 12 amino acids. Losses at the gene ends were 7 bases for V and 11 bases for J; bases not matched to a gene: 10. Germline V gene data show CDR1 as SEHNR and CDR2 as FQNEAQ (reference sequence). DNA for the CDR3: TGTGCCAGCACCGAGACCACAGGGGAATACACCTTC. This translates into CASTETTGEYTF. Drawing the rest from reference TRBV7-9 and TRBJ1-2, the complete variable domain is DTGVSQNPRHKITKRGQNVTFRCDPISEHNRLYWYRQTLGQGPEFLTYFQNEAQLEKSRLLSDRFSAERPKGSFSTLEIQRTEQGDSAMYLCASTETTGEYTFGSGTRLTVV.

This rearrangement joins TRBV7-9 to TRBJ1-5; a weak D match, TRBD1 (5 bases). The V gene's germline CDR1 is SEHNR and CDR2 FQNEAQ (reference sequence). V was clipped by 8 bases and J by 2 bases, with 13 bases between them. The CDR3 is 14 amino acids. CDR3 region: CASERTQRNQPQHF. In DNA, the CDR3 is TGTGCCAGCGAAAGGACACAACGCAATCAGCCCCAGCATTTT.

This chain uses TRBV28 with TRBJ1-1; TRBD1 matches 8 bases. Germline V gene sequence: CDR1 MDHEN, CDR2 SYDVKM. There are 13 residues in the CDR3. Unmatched junction bases numbered 2, after V lost 7 bases and J lost 1 base. CDR3 sequence: CASKQGGNTEAFF. In DNA, the CDR3 is TGTGCCAGCAAACAGGGGGGGAACACTGAAGCTTTCTTT.

This sequence joins TRBV27 and TRBJ2-3; TRBD2 matches at 12 bases. CDR1 and CDR2 from the germline V gene are MNHEY and SMNVEV (reference sequence). This CDR3 contains 16 residues. The ends lost 4 bases at V and 4 bases at J; junction bases unmatched: 6. The CDR3 is CASSSRASGRADTQYF. The CDR3 DNA reads TGTGCCAGCAGTTCGCGGGCTAGCGGGAGGGCAGATACGCAGTATTTT.

This rearrangement joins TRBV13 to TRBJ1-1; TRBD1 matches at 8 bases. CDR1 is PRHDT and CDR2 is FYEKMQ in the germline V gene (reference sequence). After removal of 5 bases from V and 4 bases from J, the junction contained 15 bases not matched to a gene. The CDR3 loop spans 17 amino acids. DNA for the CDR3: TGTGCCAGCAGCCTAGCCAGCCGACAGGGGTTGGCCACTGAAGCTTTCTTT. Its protein is CASSLASRQGLATEAFF.

The chain has TRBV7-8 and TRBJ1-1; the match to TRBD1 covers 7 bases. CDR1 and CDR2 (germline): SGHVS, FQNEAQ. The CDR3 extends over 15 amino acids. V lost 5 bases and J lost 3; bases outside the gene matches: 9. CDR3 loop: CASSPIGQADTEAFF. The DNA of the CDR3 is TGTGCCAGCAGCCCCATAGGACAGGCGGACACTGAAGCTTTCTTT.

The V and J genes are TRBV7-3 and TRBJ2-7, with 8 bases fitting TRBD1. Germline-derived CDR1 and CDR2 are SGHTA and FQGTGA. J was trimmed by 7 bases and V by 3 bases; bases with no gene match: 11. The CDR3 extends over 15 amino acids. CDR3 DNA: TGTGCCAGCAGCTTCGACGGACAGGGTTTAGGGGAGCAGTACTTC. Protein: CASSFDGQGLGEQYF. Full variable domain (remainder filled in from reference TRBV7-3 and TRBJ2-7): GAGVSQTPSNKVTEKGKYVELRCDPISGHTALYWYRQSLGQGPEFLIYFQGTGAADDSGLPNDRFFAVRPEGSVSTLKIQRTERGDSAVYLCASSFDGQGLGEQYFGPGTRLTVT.

This clone was observed a few times. V is TRBV11-2 and J is TRBJ1-1; 11 bases align to TRBD1. The V gene's germline CDR1 is SGHAT and CDR2 FQNNGV. CDR3 size: 15 residues. V was clipped by 8 bases and J by 1 base; unmatched bases: 6. CDR3 nucleotides: TGTGCCAGCGCGGGACAGGGGGATGCGAACACTGAAGCTTTCTTT. This gives the protein CASAGQGDANTEAFF.

The rearrangement joins TRBV4-1 to TRBJ2-7, with 9 bases that match TRBD2. CDR1 is MGHRA, CDR2 YSYEKL, per germline. V lost 1 base to trimming and J lost 3 bases; unmatched junction nucleotides: 4. The CDR3 runs to 15 residues. The CDR3 spells CASSQGTSAYYEQYF. The CDR3 DNA reads TGCGCCAGCAGCCAAGGGACTAGCGCATACTACGAGCAGTACTTC.

This clone came up a few times. The chain combines TRBV5-7 with TRBJ2-7; 10 bases match TRBD1. TRBV5-7 is reported as an ORF; its role is uncertain. There are 15 residues in the CDR3. V shed 5 bases and J 7 bases; nucleotides not matched to a gene: 12. CDR3 loop: CASRGQGKRGWEQYF. CDR3 nucleotides: TGTGCCAGCAGGGGACAGGGGAAAAGGGGTTGGGAGCAGTACTTC.

The chain combines TRBV28 with TRBJ1-1, with D hard to call. The CDR3 runs 14 residues. Germline V gives CDR1 MDHEN, CDR2 SYDVKM. Between the trimmed V and J ends, which lost 1 base and 4 bases, there was a span of 10 bases. The CDR3 nucleotides read TGTGCCAGCAGTTTATATTCCGGCGGCACTGAAGCTTTCTTT. Encoded protein: CASSLYSGGTEAFF.

This sequence joins TRBV30 and TRBJ1-5; D is unclear. V lost 5 bases and J lost 7, with 15 bases in between. The CDR3 extends over 13 amino acids. CDR1 GTSNPN and CDR2 SVGIG come from the germline V gene (reference sequence). The CDR3 region is CAWLRGAGQPQHF. As DNA, the CDR3 is TGTGCCTGGCTCCGGGGAGCGGGCCAGCCCCAGCATTTT.

The chain links TRBV25-1 to TRBJ2-2, with D unclear. The CDR3 spans 15 residues. The V end lost 2 bases, the J end lost 3 bases, and 10 bases lay between the germline ends. Germline-derived CDR1 and CDR2 are MGHDK and SYGVNS. CDR3 nucleotide sequence: TGTGCCAGCAGTGAAGAATACCGGGACACCGGGGAGCTGTTTTTT. It codes for CASSEEYRDTGELFF.